What follows are 4 T cell receptor beta chains derived from one specimen sequenced in a study of T cell repertoires in cytomegalovirus infection. Which antigens these TCRs recognize remains unknown. TCRdb ran MiXCR on the reads and lists one entry per CDR3 protein. The table records about 310,000 distinct CDR3 sequences, 20% to 30% of them present only once. The input for sequencing was cultured PBMCs, taken from culture after CMV antigen stimulation. The receptors stem from a human donor in good health (CMV status not recorded). Some clones in this sample may be carry-over from other donors' samples.

This chain connects TRBV20-1 to TRBJ2-3; no reliable D call. Deletions cut 3 bases from V and 4 bases from J, with 11 bases between. Germline CDR1 and CDR2: DFQATT and SNEGSKA (reference sequence). The CDR3 is 13 residues long. CDR3 sequence: CSASGTWADTQYF. The CDR3 DNA reads as TGCAGTGCTAGCGGAACATGGGCAGATACGCAGTATTTT.

This clonotype occurred a few times. The chain joins TRBV6-2 or TRBV6-3 to TRBJ1-1; a possible D gene is TRBD1 (5 bases). Trimming pared 5 bases from V and 0 bases from J, leaving 13 bases between. The CDR3 covers 15 residues. From germline, CDR1 is MNHEY and CDR2 SVGEGT. The CDR3, as DNA: TGTGCCAGCAGTCCCGGGGGTTTCATGAACACTGAAGCTTTCTTT. Amino acids: CASSPGGFMNTEAFF.

V gene TRBV6-5 combines with J gene TRBJ2-7, with 11 bases that match TRBD1. This CDR3 has 15 amino acids. Germline CDR1 is MNHEY and CDR2 is SVGAGI. With V trimmed by 0 bases and J by 6 bases, 4 bases remained unmatched. CDR3 residues: CASSYSGQGVSEQYV. CDR3 nucleotide sequence: TGTGCCAGCAGTTACTCGGGACAGGGGGTTTCCGAGCAGTACGTC.

This clonotype was found once. The chain joins TRBV19 to TRBJ1-2, with D hard to call. CDR1 is LNHDA, CDR2 SQIVND, per germline (reference sequence). This CDR3 comprises 15 residues. Trimming left V 1 base short and J 2 bases short, with 11 bases between. The chain's CDR3 is CASSIAAVFNYGYTF. The CDR3 DNA reads as TGTGCCAGTAGTATAGCGGCGGTTTTCAACTATGGCTACACCTTC. The variable domain in full, with the rest retrieved from reference TRBV19 and TRBJ1-2, is DGGITQSPKYLFRKEGQNVTLSCEQNLNHDAMYWYRQDPGQGLRLIYYSQIVNDFQKGDIAEGYSVSREKKESFPLTVTSAQKNPTAFYLCASSIAAVFNYGYTFGSGTRLTVV.